The 14 T cell receptor beta chains below all came from one sample that was sequenced in a study of blood T cell repertoires in COVID-19. Libraries were prepared by immunoSEQ multiplex PCR; TCRdb keeps only in-frame clonotypes and omits some of them. The sample contains nearly 350,000 clones, about 90% of which appear only once. Source material: peripheral blood. All receptors come from a woman younger than 30 who had recovered from COVID-19.

The V call is TRBV3-1 (or the pseudogene TRBV3-2), the J call TRBJ1-2; no clear D gene. Trimming left V 6 bases short and J 8 bases short, with 16 bases between. This CDR3 contains 13 residues. Germline loops: CDR1 LGHDT, CDR2 YNNKEL (reference sequence). The CDR3 protein is CASRSCGAKGYTF. The CDR3 region has the DNA TGTGCCAGCAGGTCATGCGGAGCCAAAGGCTACACCTTC.

The chain has TRBV7-9 and TRBJ2-2; 12 bases align to TRBD2. The length of the CDR3 is 16 residues. Unmatched junction bases numbered 6, after V lost 5 bases and J lost 5 bases. The germline gives CDR1 SEHNR, CDR2 FQNEAQ (reference sequence). This CDR3 is CASSLGLAGRTGELFF. Written as DNA, the CDR3 is TGTGCCAGCAGCCTAGGACTAGCGGGACGGACCGGGGAGCTGTTTTTT.

This chain connects TRBV5-5 to TRBJ2-3; 7 bases match TRBD2. The V gene end was trimmed by 2 bases and the J gene end by 0 bases; junction bases not matched to a gene: 15. The CDR3 consists of 19 residues. Germline V CDR1 and CDR2: SGHKS, YYEKEE (reference sequence). The CDR3 protein is CASSFRALPFSGSTDTQYF. The CDR3 nucleotides read TGTGCCAGCAGCTTCCGGGCCCTACCTTTTAGCGGGAGCACAGATACGCAGTATTTT.

This clone showed up just a few times. The chain combines TRBV11-3 with TRBJ1-1; D unresolved. V lost 1 base and J 7 bases, leaving 4 bases between the germline ends. CDR3 length: 11 amino acids. Germline CDR1 reads SGHNT; CDR2 reads YENEEA. This CDR3 is CASSLAGEAFF. CDR3 sequence (DNA): TGTGCCAGCAGCTTAGCGGGTGAAGCTTTCTTT.

The rearrangement links TRBV2 to TRBJ1-6; D remains unclear. CDR3 length: 12 residues. Trimming cost V 6 bases and J 14 bases, with 14 bases left between them. Germline CDR1 and CDR2: SNHLY and FYNNEI. For the CDR3, the DNA is TGTGCCAGCAGGCGCACCTATTCGTCCCTCCACTTT. Translation: CASRRTYSSLHF.

J is TRBJ2-3 and V is TRBV4-3, with unresolved D. Looked up from germline, CDR1 is LGHNA and CDR2 is YSLEER. Deletions cut 0 bases from V and 1 base from J, with 8 bases between. The CDR3 is 15 amino acids. CDR3 amino acids: CASSQDLTGTDTQYF. DNA for the CDR3: TGCGCCAGCAGCCAAGATTTAACAGGCACAGATACGCAGTATTTT.

The chain links TRBV6-5 to TRBJ1-1, with TRBD1 as a possible D gene (6 bases). The germline gives CDR1 MNHEY, CDR2 SVGAGI. The CDR3 spans 13 residues. V gave up 5 bases and J gave up 7 bases, with 14 bases separating them. CDR3 in amino acids: CASSRDRKLEAFF. Here the CDR3 DNA reads TGTGCCAGCAGTCGCGACAGGAAACTTGAAGCTTTCTTT.

This clone occurred once. J is TRBJ1-2 and V is TRBV30, with TRBD1 identical over 7 bases. The V gene's germline CDR1 is GTSNPN and CDR2 SVGIG (reference sequence). V dropped 4 bases and J dropped 0; count of bases not matched to a gene: 17. The CDR3 totals 18 residues. The CDR3 DNA follows: TGTGCCTGGAACTCGGCCCGGGACAGTTCCCTTACTAACTATGGCTACACCTTC. This codes for CAWNSARDSSLTNYGYTF.

This sequence joins TRBV19 and TRBJ1-5, with TRBD1 matching 10 bases. Trimming cost V 5 bases and J 0 bases; bases outside gene matches: 10. The length of the CDR3 is 18 residues. Looked up from germline, CDR1 is LNHDA and CDR2 is SQIVND (reference sequence). CDR3 residues: CASSAGTGDLYSNQPQHF. The DNA of the CDR3 is TGTGCCAGTAGTGCAGGGACAGGGGACCTTTATAGCAATCAGCCCCAGCATTTT.

The chain is built from TRBV5-6 and TRBJ1-1; D is possibly TRBD1 (6 bases). The CDR3 covers 14 residues. Germline CDR1 SGHDT, CDR2 YYEEEE. V lost 1 base to trimming and J lost 3 bases, with 10 bases between them. CDR3 residues: CASSLPAGDTEAFF. The CDR3 region has the DNA TGTGCCAGCAGCTTGCCTGCAGGGGACACTGAAGCTTTCTTT.

The chain recombines TRBV7-8 with TRBJ1-6; D gene ambiguous. Trimming took 2 bases from V and 2 from J, leaving 10 bases between them. The CDR3 has 16 amino acids. Germline CDR1 is SGHVS and CDR2 is FQNEAQ. The CDR3 DNA reads as TGTGCCAGCAGCTTACGGACTTTGACCTATAATTCACCCCTCCACTTT. Translation: CASSLRTLTYNSPLHF. Full variable domain (outside the CDR3, taken from reference TRBV7-8 and TRBJ1-6): GAGVSQSPRYKVAKRGQDVALRCDPISGHVSLFWYQQALGQGPEFLTYFQNEAQLDKSGLPSDRFFAERPEGSVSTLKIQRTQQEDSAVYLCASSLRTLTYNSPLHFGNGTRLTVT.

The genes are TRBV6-5 and TRBJ2-5, with 7 bases that match TRBD2. Trimming cost V 8 bases and J 3 bases; bases outside gene matches: 12. Germline V CDR1 and CDR2: MNHEY, SVGAGI. The length of the CDR3 is 15 residues. The CDR3 coding sequence is TGTGCCAGCTCCTTCTGGGCGGGAGCGGAAGAGACCCAGTACTTC. This encodes CASSFWAGAEETQYF.

The V call is TRBV4-1, the J call TRBJ2-1, with 10 bases aligning to TRBD2. This CDR3 comprises 18 residues. V shed 3 bases and J 4 bases; nucleotides not matched to a gene: 12. Germline assignment: CDR1 MGHRA and CDR2 YSYEKL. The CDR3 DNA follows: TGCGCCAGCAGCCACCTGGGGCTCGCTAGCGGGAGATACAATGAGCAGTTCTTC. It translates to CASSHLGLASGRYNEQFF.

This clone appeared a few times. At one of its ends the junction is not consistent with the germline gene, which may arise from a read error. This chain connects TRBV7-2 to TRBJ2-1, with D maybe TRBD2 (8 bases). Germline assignment: CDR1 SGHTA and CDR2 FQGNSA. CDR3 size: 14 residues. CDR3 DNA sequence: TGTGCCAGCAGCTTAGGGCGGGAGGCGGGAGACAGGGTCTTC. Protein sequence: CASSLGREAGDRVF.